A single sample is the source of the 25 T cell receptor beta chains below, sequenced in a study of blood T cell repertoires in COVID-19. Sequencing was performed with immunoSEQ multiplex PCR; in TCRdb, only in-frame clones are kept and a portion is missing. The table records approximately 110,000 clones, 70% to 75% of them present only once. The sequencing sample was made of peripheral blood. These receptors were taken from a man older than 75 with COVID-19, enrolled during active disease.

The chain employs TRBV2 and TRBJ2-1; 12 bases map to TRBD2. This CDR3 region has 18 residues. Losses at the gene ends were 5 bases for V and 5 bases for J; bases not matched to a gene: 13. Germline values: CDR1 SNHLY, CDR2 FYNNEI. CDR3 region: CASSLGGLAGGRDNEQFF. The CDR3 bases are TGTGCCAGCAGTCTGGGGGGACTAGCGGGTGGCCGGGACAATGAGCAGTTCTTC.

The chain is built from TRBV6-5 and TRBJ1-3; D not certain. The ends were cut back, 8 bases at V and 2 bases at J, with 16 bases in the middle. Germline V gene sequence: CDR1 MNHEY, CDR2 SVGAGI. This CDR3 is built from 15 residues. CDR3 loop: CASSRGPLPGNTIYF. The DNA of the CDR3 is TGTGCCAGCTCTCGAGGGCCTCTCCCTGGAAACACCATATATTTT.

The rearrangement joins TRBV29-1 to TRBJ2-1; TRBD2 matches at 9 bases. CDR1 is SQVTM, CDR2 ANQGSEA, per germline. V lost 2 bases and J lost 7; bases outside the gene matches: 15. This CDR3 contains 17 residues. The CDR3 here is CSVEKIPSGISRNEQFF. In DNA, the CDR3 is TGCAGCGTTGAAAAAATCCCTAGCGGGATAAGCCGGAATGAGCAGTTCTTC.

The CDR3 region has the DNA TGTGCCAGCAGCCCGAGCGGAAAGGGATACGAGCAGTACTTC. This encodes CASSPSGKGYEQYF. The genes are TRBV7-2 and TRBJ2-7; weak D call: TRBD2 (5 bases). The germline gives CDR1 SGHTA, CDR2 FQGNSA. This CDR3 has 14 residues. The germline V and J ends were trimmed by 5 bases and 4 bases, with 15 bases remaining between them.

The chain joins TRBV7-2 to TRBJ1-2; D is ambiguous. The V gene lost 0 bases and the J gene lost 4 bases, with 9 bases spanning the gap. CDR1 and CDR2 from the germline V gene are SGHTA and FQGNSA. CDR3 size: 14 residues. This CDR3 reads CASSLAPSFYGYTF. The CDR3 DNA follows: TGTGCCAGCAGCTTAGCGCCCAGTTTCTATGGCTACACCTTC.

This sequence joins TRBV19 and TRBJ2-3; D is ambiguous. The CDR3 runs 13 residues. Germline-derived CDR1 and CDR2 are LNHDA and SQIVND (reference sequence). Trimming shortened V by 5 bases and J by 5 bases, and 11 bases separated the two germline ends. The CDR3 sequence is CASSSTRGDTQYF. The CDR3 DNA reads TGTGCCAGTAGTTCCACCCGAGGAGATACGCAGTATTTT.

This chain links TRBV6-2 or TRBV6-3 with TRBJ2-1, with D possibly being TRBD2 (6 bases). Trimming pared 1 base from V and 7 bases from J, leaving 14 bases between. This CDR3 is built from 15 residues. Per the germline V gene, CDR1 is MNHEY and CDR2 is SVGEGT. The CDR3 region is CASSYFGRGKNEQFF. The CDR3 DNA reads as TGTGCCAGCAGTTACTTCGGGAGAGGGAAAAATGAGCAGTTCTTC.

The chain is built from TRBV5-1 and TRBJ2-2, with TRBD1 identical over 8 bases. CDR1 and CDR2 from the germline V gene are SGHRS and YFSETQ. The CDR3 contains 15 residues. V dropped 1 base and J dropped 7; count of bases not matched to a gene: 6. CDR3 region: CASSLWQGASGELFF. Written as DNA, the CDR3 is TGCGCCAGCAGCTTGTGGCAGGGGGCGAGCGGGGAGCTGTTTTTT. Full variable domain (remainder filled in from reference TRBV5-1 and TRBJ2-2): KAGVTQTPRYLIKTRGQQVTLSCSPISGHRSVSWYQQTPGQGLQFLFEYFSETQRNKGNFPGRFSGRQFSNSRSEMNVSTLELGDSALYLCASSLWQGASGELFFGEGSRLTVL.

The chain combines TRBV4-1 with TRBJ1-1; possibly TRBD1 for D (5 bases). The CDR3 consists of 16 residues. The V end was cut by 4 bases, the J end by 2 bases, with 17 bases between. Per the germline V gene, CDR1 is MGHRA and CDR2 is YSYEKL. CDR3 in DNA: TGCGCCAGCAGCCTAAATACTCGGACACTTAACACTGAAGCTTTCTTT. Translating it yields CASSLNTRTLNTEAFF.

The CDR3 loop is CASSRGGQYF. For the CDR3, the DNA is TGTGCCAGCAGCCGCGGGGGGCAGTACTTC. The V and J genes are TRBV27 and TRBJ2-7; 7 positions match TRBD2. The V gene's germline CDR1 is MNHEY and CDR2 SMNVEV (reference sequence). J was trimmed by 9 bases and V by 6 bases; bases with no gene match: 2. CDR3 length: 10 residues.

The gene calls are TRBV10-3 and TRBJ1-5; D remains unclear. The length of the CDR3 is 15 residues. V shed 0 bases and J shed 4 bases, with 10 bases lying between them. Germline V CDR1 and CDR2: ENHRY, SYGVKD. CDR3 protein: CAISESTRGNQPQHF. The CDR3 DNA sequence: TGTGCCATCAGTGAGTCGACTCGAGGTAATCAGCCCCAGCATTTT.

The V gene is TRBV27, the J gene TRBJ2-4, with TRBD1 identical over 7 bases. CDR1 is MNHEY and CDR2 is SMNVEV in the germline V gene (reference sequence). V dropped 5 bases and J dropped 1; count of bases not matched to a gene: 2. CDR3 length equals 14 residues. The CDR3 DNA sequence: TGTGCCAGCAGTACAGGGGCGGCCAAAAACATTCAGTACTTC. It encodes CASSTGAAKNIQYF.

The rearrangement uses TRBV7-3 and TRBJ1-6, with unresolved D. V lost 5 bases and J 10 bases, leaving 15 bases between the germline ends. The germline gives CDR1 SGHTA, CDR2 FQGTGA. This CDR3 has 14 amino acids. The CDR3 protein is CASSQGDVGSPLHF. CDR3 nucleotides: TGTGCCAGCAGCCAAGGAGACGTCGGGTCACCCCTCCACTTT.

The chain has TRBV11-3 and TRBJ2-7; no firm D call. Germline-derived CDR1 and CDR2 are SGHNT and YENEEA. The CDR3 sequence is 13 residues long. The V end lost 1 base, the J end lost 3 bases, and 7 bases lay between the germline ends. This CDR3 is CASSLGVFYEQYF. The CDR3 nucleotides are TGTGCCAGCAGCTTAGGCGTTTTCTACGAGCAGTACTTC.

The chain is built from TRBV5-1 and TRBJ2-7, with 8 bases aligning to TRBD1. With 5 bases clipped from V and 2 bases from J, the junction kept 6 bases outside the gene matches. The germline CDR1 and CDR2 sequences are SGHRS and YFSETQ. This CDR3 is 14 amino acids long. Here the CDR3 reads CASSLRGPTYEQYF. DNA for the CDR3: TGCGCCAGCAGTCTCAGGGGGCCGACCTACGAGCAGTACTTC.

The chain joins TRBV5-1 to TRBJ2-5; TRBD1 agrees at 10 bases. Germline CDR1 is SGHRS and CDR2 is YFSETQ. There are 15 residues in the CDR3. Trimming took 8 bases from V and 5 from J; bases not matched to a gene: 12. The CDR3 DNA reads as TGCGCCAGTCTCCGGGACAGGGGACGTTTGGAGACCCAGTACTTC. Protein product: CASLRDRGRLETQYF.

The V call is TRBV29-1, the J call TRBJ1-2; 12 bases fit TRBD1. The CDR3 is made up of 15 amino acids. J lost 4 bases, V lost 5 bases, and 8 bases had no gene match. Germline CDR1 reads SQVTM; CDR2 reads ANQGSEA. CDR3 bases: TGCAGCGTTCGACCTGGGACAGGGGGCGGCTATGGCTACACCTTC. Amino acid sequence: CSVRPGTGGGYGYTF.

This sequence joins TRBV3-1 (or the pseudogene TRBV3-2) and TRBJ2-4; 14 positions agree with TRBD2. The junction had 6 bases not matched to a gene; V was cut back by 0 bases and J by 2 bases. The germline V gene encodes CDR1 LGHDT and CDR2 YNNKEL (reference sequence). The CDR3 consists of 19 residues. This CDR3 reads CASSQDGLAGGKTKNIQYF. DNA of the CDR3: TGTGCCAGCAGCCAAGATGGACTAGCGGGGGGAAAAACCAAAAACATTCAGTACTTC.

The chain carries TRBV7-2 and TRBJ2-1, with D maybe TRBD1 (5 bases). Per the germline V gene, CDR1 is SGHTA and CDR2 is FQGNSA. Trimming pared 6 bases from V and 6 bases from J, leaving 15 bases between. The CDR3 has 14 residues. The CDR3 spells CASRDQTRGNEQFF. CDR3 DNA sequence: TGTGCCAGCAGGGACCAAACAAGGGGCAATGAGCAGTTCTTC.

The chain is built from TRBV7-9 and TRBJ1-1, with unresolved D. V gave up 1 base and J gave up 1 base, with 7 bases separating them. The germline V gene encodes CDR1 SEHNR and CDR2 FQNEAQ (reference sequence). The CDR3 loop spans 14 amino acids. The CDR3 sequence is CASSLGYGNTEAFF. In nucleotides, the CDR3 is TGTGCCAGCAGCTTAGGGTACGGGAACACTGAAGCTTTCTTT. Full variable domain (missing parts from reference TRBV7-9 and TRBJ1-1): DTGVSQNPRHKITKRGQNVTFRCDPISEHNRLYWYRQTLGQGPEFLTYFQNEAQLEKSRLLSDRFSAERPKGSFSTLEIQRTEQGDSAMYLCASSLGYGNTEAFFGQGTRLTVV.

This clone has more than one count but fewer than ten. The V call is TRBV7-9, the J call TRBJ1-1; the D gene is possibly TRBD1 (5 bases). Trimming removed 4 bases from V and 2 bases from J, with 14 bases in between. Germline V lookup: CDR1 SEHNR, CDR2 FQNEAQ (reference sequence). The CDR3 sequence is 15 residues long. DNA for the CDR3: TGTGCCAGCAGCTGGGGGGGAGCGTCCAACACTGAAGCTTTCTTT. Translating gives CASSWGGASNTEAFF.

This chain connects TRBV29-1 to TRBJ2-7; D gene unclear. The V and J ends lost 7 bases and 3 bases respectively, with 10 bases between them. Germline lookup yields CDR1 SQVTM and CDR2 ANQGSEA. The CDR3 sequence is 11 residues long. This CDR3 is CSGRTDYEQYF. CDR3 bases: TGCAGCGGGAGAACGGACTACGAGCAGTACTTC.

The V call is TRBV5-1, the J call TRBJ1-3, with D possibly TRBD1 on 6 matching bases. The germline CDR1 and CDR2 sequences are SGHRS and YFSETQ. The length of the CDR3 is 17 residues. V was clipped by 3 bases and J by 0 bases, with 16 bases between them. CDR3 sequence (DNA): TGCGCCAGCAGCTCCGCGGCGGCGGGGGCCTCTGGAAACACCATATATTTT. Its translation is CASSSAAAGASGNTIYF.

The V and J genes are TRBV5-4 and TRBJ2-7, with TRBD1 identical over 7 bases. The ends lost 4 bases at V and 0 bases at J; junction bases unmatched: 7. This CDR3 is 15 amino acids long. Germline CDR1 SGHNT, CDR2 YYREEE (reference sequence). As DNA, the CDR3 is TGTGCCAGCAGCCCCGGGGACAGCCGCTCCTACGAGCAGTACTTC. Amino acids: CASSPGDSRSYEQYF.

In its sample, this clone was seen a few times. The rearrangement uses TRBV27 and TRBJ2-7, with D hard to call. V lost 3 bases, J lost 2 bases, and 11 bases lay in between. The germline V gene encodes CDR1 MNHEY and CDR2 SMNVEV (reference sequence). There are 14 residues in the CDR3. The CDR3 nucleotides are TGTGCCAGCAGTTTTGCAGGCAGTACCTACGAGCAGTACTTC. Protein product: CASSFAGSTYEQYF.